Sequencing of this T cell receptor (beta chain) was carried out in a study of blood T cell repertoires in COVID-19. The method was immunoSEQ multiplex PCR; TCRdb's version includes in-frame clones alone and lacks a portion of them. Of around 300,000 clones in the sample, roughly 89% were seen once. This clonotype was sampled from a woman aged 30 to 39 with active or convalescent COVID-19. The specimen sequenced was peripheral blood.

The CDR3 is CAIREAAGVSYEQYF. CDR3 nucleotide sequence: TGTGCCATCAGGGAAGCGGCAGGGGTGAGCTACGAGCAGTACTTC. The V gene is TRBV10-3, the J gene TRBJ2-7; D might be TRBD1 (6 bases). CDR1 and CDR2 (germline): ENHRY, SYGVKD. The V end was cut by 6 bases, the J end by 3 bases, with 18 bases between. This CDR3 comprises 15 residues.